The T cell receptor beta chain described here comes from a study of CD8+CD57+ T cells in acquired aplastic anemia. At the level of the study: Sorted CD4+ and CD8+ cells gave an average of approximately 3 ug of DNA.

The CDR3 runs 15 residues. V shed 5 bases, J shed 6 bases, and the junction held 6 bases outside the gene matches. The germline V gene encodes CDR1 SGHVS and CDR2 FQNEAQ. Findings of the study overall: CD8+ Simpson's diversity in patients was not significantly different from that in controls. There were roughly 28 CD8+ CDR3 sequences that occurred in both patients and controls.

The TCR beta profiling, which covered VDJ combination and CDR3 sequence, was carried out using genomic DNA as the template. Using its own MiXCR run on the reads, TCRdb lists one record per CDR3 protein. The repertoire consists of a few hundred thousand distinct CDR3 sequences, with 50% to 70% occurring once and the leading ten covering 8%. There are many counts of this clonotype. What it binds is unknown. The rearrangement uses TRBV7-8 and TRBJ2-1, with 11 bases identical to TRBD2. Input material: sorted CD4+, CD8+, or CD8+CD57+ T cells (not recorded which) from PBMCs. The receptor's source is a human donor with severe aplastic anemia or a healthy control (not recorded which). The CDR3 sequence: CASSQGLAALNEQFF. In DNA, the CDR3 is TGTGCCAGCAGCCAGGGACTAGCGGCACTCAATGAGCAGTTCTTC.